The 9 T cell receptor beta chains in this list originate from one sample, sequenced in a study of T-cell reconstitution after alpha-beta-depleted transplantation in children. The TCRbeta library was prepared with unique molecular identifiers. Via MiXCR, TCRdb re-called the PCR reads, giving one row per CDR3 protein. The sample lists 350,000 to 400,000 distinct CDR3 sequences; less than 15% were seen once. Sequences were derived from PBMCs, sampled from the stem cell graft. The receptors derive from a human donor who donated a stem cell graft to a child with Fanconi anemia.

The chain has TRBV18 and TRBJ2-6; D not resolved. Germline V gene sequence: CDR1 KGHSH, CDR2 LQKENI. V was shortened by 1 base and J by 4 bases, with 8 bases between the two germline ends. The CDR3 contains 15 residues. The CDR3 DNA follows: TGTGCCAGCTCACCACTACGGTGGGGGGCCAACGTCCTGACTTTC. Translated: CASSPLRWGANVLTF. The variable domain in full, with the rest retrieved from reference TRBV18 and TRBJ2-6, is NAGVMQNPRHLVRRRGQEARLRCSPMKGHSHVYWYRQLPEEGLKFMVYLQKENIIDESGMPKERFSAEFPKEGPSILRIQQVVRGDSAAYFCASSPLRWGANVLTFGAGSRLTVL.

This clonotype was observed at least ten times. The J gene is TRBJ2-5, the V gene TRBV5-1, with no clear D. CDR1 is SGHRS and CDR2 is YFSETQ in the germline V gene. The germline V and J ends were trimmed by 2 bases and 2 bases, with 7 bases remaining between them. The CDR3 has 13 residues. The CDR3 DNA follows: TGCGCCAGCAGCTTTAATTCTCAAGAGACCCAGTACTTC. Residues: CASSFNSQETQYF. Filled out from reference TRBV5-1 and TRBJ2-5, the complete variable domain reads KAGVTQTPRYLIKTRGQQVTLSCSPISGHRSVSWYQQTPGQGLQFLFEYFSETQRNKGNFPGRFSGRQFSNSRSEMNVSTLELGDSALYLCASSFNSQETQYFGPGTRLLVL.

On this clonotype: One end of the junction does not line up with germline, which may come from a read error. This sequence joins TRBV5-1 and TRBJ2-1; D may be TRBD1 or TRBD2 (5 bases each). This CDR3 is built from 13 residues. CDR1 is SGHRS and CDR2 is YFSETQ in the germline V gene. The CDR3 DNA sequence: TGCGCCAGCAGCTTGGACGGGGCACCTCTGGCGCTCTTC. This translates into CASSLDGAPLALF.

This clonotype appeared many times. CDR3 coding DNA: TGCGCCAGCAGCTTTGCAGGGTCGAGCACAGATACGCAGTATTTT. Translation: CASSFAGSSTDTQYF. The V call is TRBV5-1, the J call TRBJ2-3; a possible D gene is TRBD1 (5 bases). This CDR3 comprises 15 residues. V shed 2 bases and J shed 0 bases, with 10 bases lying between them. Per the germline V gene, CDR1 is SGHRS and CDR2 is YFSETQ.

The V call is TRBV6-2 or TRBV6-3, the J call TRBJ1-2; weak D call: TRBD1 (6 bases). Trimming pared 2 bases from V and 5 bases from J, leaving 24 bases between. Per germline, CDR1 MNHEY and CDR2 SVGEGT. The CDR3 spans 18 residues. CDR3 nucleotides: TGTGCCAGCAGTTACCCTCCGGGACAAACTTTTCCACCTTATGGCTACACCTTC. This sequence encodes CASSYPPGQTFPPYGYTF.

This clonotype was seen ten or more times. The chain links TRBV7-2 to TRBJ2-5, with D possibly being TRBD1 (5 bases). This CDR3 comprises 15 residues. The germline V gene encodes CDR1 SGHTA and CDR2 FQGNSA. The V gene lost 6 bases and the J gene lost 0 bases, with 14 bases spanning the gap. DNA for the CDR3: TGTGCCAGCAGTTTCAGGGTCGGCTACCAAGAGACCCAGTACTTC. It codes for CASSFRVGYQETQYF.

This clonotype was observed a handful of times. This chain links TRBV7-6 with TRBJ2-1, with D possibly TRBD2 on 6 matching bases. V lost 4 bases and J 12 bases, leaving 13 bases between the germline ends. The CDR3 sequence is 12 residues long. Germline V gene sequence: CDR1 SGHVS, CDR2 FNYEAQ. The CDR3 protein is CASSWRGEGQFF. The CDR3, as DNA: TGTGCCAGCAGCTGGAGGGGTGAGGGGCAGTTCTTC.

This clonotype was observed a handful of times. This chain links TRBV9 with TRBJ2-6; the D call may be TRBD1 or TRBD2 (5 bases each). The CDR3 extends over 17 amino acids. Per the germline V gene, CDR1 is SGDLS and CDR2 is YYNGEE. V was cut by 0 bases and J by 0 bases, with 10 bases left in between. The DNA for the CDR3 is TGTGCCAGCAGCGTAGGTACCGGGACCTCTGGGGCCAACGTCCTGACTTTC. The encoded protein is CASSVGTGTSGANVLTF.

This clonotype came up many times. The chain has TRBV28 and TRBJ1-5; D possibly corresponds to TRBD1 (5 bases). Germline V gene sequence: CDR1 MDHEN, CDR2 SYDVKM. CDR3 size: 14 residues. V lost 7 bases and J 5 bases, leaving 15 bases between the germline ends. CDR3 residues: CASMGIRGDQPQHF. In nucleotides, the CDR3 is TGTGCCAGCATGGGGATACGGGGGGATCAGCCCCAGCATTTT.